This T cell receptor beta chain is drawn from a study of PD-1 blockade in classical Hodgkin lymphoma. Study-level background: Every 2 weeks, patients got 3 mg/kg intravenous nivolumab.

General observations from the study: Exclusion was applied to patients who started nivolumab under 1 year after ASCT. When set against healthy donors, newly diagnosed patients were reported to show lower baseline TCR diversity.

This clone was seen a single time. Its target is not known. This CDR3 comprises 13 residues. Per the germline V gene, CDR1 is MNHNY and CDR2 is SVGAGI (reference sequence). V shed 5 bases, J shed 5 bases, and the junction held 6 bases outside the gene matches. After autologous stem cell transplantation all patients relapsed, and prior brentuximab vedotin exposure differed between cohorts. The best responses consisted of complete response, partial response or progressive disease. Some clones are missing from TCRdb's copy, which holds only in-frame ones; the method was immunoSEQ multiplex PCR. Here the sample spans about 61,000 clones, 85% to 90% being singletons.

This TCR came from a human donor with classical Hodgkin lymphoma. The specimen comprised peripheral blood mononuclear cells (PBMCs), sampled at baseline. V usage is TRBV6-6 and J usage is TRBJ2-7; 7 nucleotides align to TRBD1. The CDR3 DNA follows: TGTGCCAGCAGTCTACAGGGGTACAACGAGCAGTACTTC. It codes for CASSLQGYNEQYF.